This T cell receptor (beta chain) comes out of a study of shared clonotypes between healthy human individuals. Turning to this clone: Its specificity is unknown.

Some clones are missing from TCRdb's copy, which holds only in-frame ones; the method was immunoSEQ multiplex PCR. The sample shows 110,000 or so clones, 65% to 75% of them seen only once. Broader study findings: Represented genetic and exposure-history diversity was restricted by having few donors. The study generally estimated greater richness for naive than memory subsets.

Germline V lookup: CDR1 WSHSY, CDR2 SAAADI. CDR3 length: 12 amino acids. V lost 4 bases and J lost 3, with 6 bases in between. The TCR sequence derives from a woman younger than 45 in good health. Sample: memory CD8+ T cells sorted from blood. The subset: CD45RO+ cells pooled with CCR7-negative TemRA cells. The chain carries TRBV10-2 and TRBJ1-2; D is unresolved. The CDR3 DNA follows: TGCGCCAGCAGTGGGATCTACTATGGCTACACCTTC. It codes for CASSGIYYGYTF.